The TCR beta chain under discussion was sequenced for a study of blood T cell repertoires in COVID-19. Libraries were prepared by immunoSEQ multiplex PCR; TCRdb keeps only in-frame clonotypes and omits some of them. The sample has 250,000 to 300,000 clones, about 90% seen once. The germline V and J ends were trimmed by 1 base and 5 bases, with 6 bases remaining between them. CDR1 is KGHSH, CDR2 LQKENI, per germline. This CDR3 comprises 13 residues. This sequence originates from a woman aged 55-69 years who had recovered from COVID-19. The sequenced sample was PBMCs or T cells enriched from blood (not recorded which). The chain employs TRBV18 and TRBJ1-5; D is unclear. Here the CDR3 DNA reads TGTGCCAGCTCACCACAACGGGATCAGCCCCAGCATTTT. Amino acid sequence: CASSPQRDQPQHF.